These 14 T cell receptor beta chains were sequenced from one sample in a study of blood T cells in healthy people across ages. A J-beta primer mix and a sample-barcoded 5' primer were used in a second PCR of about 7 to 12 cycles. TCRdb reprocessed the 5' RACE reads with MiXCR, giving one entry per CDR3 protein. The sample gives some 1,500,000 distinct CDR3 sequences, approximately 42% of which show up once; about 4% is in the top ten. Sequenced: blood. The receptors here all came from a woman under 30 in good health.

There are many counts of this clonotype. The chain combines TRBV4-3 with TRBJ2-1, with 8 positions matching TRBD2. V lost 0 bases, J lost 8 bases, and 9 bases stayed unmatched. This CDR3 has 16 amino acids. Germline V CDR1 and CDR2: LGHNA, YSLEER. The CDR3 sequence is CASSQDRRRGGHEQFF. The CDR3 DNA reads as TGCGCCAGCAGCCAAGATCGCCGACGGGGGGGCCATGAGCAGTTCTTC.

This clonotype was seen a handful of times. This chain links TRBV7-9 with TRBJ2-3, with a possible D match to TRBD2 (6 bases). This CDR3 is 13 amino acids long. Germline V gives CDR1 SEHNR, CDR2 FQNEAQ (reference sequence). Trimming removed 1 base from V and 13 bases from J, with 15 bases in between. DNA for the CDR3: TGTGCCAGCAGCTTAGACCTACCGGGACTTGAGTATTTT. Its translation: CASSLDLPGLEYF. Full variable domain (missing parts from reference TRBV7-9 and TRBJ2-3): DTGVSQNPRHKITKRGQNVTFRCDPISEHNRLYWYRQTLGQGPEFLTYFQNEAQLEKSRLLSDRFSAERPKGSFSTLEIQRTEQGDSAMYLCASSLDLPGLEYFGPGTRLTVL.

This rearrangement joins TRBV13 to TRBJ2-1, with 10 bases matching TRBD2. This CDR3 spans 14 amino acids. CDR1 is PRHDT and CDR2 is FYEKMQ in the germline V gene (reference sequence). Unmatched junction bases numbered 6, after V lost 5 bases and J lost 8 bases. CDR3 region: CASSPRGLAHEQFF. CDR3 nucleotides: TGTGCCAGCAGCCCGCGGGGACTAGCGCATGAGCAGTTCTTC.

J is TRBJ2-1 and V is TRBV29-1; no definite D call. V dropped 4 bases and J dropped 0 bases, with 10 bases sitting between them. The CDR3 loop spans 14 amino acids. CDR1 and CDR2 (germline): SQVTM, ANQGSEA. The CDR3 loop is CSVGASHSYNEQFF. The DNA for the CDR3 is TGCAGCGTTGGTGCCTCCCACTCCTACAATGAGCAGTTCTTC.

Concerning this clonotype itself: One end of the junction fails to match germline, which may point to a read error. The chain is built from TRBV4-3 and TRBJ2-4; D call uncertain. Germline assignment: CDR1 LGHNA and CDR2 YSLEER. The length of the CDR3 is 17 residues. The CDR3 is CANSQEVPVIAKNIQYF. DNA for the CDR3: TGCGCCAACAGCCAAGAGGTGCCGGTCATAGCCAAAAACATTCAGTACTTC.

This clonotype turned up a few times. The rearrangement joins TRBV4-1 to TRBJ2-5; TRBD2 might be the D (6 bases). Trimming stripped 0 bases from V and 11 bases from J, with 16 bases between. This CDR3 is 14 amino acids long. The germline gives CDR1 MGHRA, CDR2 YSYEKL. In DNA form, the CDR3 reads TGCGCCAGCAGCCAAGAGTACGGGGGTAGGGAGCAGTACTTC. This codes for CASSQEYGGREQYF.

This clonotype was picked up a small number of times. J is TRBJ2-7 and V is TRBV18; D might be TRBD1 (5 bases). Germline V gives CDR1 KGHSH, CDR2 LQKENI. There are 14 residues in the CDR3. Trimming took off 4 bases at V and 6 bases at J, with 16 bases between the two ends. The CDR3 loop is CASSLMDTSLEQYF. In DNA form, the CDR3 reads TGTGCCAGCTCACTCATGGACACGTCCCTCGAGCAGTACTTC.

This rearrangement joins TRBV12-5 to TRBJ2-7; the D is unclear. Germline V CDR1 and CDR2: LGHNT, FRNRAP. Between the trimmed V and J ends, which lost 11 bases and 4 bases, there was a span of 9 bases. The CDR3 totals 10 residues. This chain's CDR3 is CAGAYYEQYF. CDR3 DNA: TGTGCTGGTGCCTATTACGAGCAGTACTTC.

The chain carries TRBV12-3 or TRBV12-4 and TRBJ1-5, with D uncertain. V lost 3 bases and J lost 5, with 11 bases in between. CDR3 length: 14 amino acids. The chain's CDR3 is CASSFDLGYQPQHF. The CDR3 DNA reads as TGTGCCAGCAGTTTCGATCTGGGCTATCAGCCCCAGCATTTT.

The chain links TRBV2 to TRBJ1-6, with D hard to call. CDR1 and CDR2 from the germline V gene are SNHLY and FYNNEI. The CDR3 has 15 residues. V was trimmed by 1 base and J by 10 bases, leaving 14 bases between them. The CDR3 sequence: CASSEGTVRLSPLHF. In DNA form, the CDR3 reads TGTGCCAGCAGTGAAGGAACAGTCCGCTTGTCACCCCTCCACTTT.

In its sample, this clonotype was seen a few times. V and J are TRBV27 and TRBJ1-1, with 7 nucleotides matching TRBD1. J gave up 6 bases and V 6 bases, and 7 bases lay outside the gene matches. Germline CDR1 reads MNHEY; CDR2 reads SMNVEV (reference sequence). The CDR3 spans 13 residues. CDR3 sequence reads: CASSHITGAEAFF. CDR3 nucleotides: TGTGCCAGCAGCCACATTACAGGGGCTGAAGCTTTCTTT.

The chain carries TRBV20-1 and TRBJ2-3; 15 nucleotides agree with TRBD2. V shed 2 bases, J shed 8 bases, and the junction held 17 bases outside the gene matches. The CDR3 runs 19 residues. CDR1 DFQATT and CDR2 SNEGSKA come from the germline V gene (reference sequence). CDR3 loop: CSARIGSGLAGGPLGTQYF. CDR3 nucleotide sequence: TGCAGTGCTAGAATAGGATCAGGACTAGCGGGAGGGCCGTTAGGTACGCAGTATTTT.

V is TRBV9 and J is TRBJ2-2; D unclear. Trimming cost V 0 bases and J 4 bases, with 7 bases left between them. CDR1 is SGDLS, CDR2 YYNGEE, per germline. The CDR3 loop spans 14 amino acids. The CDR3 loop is CASSVATATGELFF. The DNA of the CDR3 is TGTGCCAGCAGCGTAGCTACCGCCACCGGGGAGCTGTTTTTT.

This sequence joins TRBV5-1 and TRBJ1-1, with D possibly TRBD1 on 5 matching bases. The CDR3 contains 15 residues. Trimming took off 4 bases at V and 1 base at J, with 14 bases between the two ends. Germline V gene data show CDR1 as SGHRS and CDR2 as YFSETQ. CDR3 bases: TGCGCCAGCAGCAAAGGGACGGACACGAACACTGAAGCTTTCTTT. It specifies CASSKGTDTNTEAFF. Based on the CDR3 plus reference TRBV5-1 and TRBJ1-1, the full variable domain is KAGVTQTPRYLIKTRGQQVTLSCSPISGHRSVSWYQQTPGQGLQFLFEYFSETQRNKGNFPGRFSGRQFSNSRSEMNVSTLELGDSALYLCASSKGTDTNTEAFFGQGTRLTVV.